Listed below are T cell receptor beta chains from one sample, sequenced in a study of CD8+ T cells in alopecia areata. TCRdb's table, derived via immunoSEQ multiplex PCR, lists solely in-frame clones and lacks some. The sample yields 140,000 to 150,000 clones, about 59% seen once. This specimen was CD8+ T cells sorted from blood, taken at week 4, from a patient treated with tofacitinib. The origin of the receptors is a human donor with alopecia areata. Both conserved end residues are part of each CDR3. D genes are given only for firm matches. The size of a clone is reported for some rows only, either as once, few or many, or as a class for expanded clones.

clone size: -
V gene: TRBV4-1
J gene: TRBJ1-4
D gene: -
CDR3 DNA: TGCGCCAGCAGCCCAGTGGCAGTTCTTAATGAAAAACTGTTTTTT
CDR3 protein: CASSPVAVLNEKLFF

clone size: -
V gene: TRBV13
J gene: TRBJ1-1
D gene: -
CDR3 DNA: TGTGCCAGCAGCCCAGGTGGTGGAGCCGACGGCGAAGCTTTCTTT
CDR3 protein: CASSPGGGADGEAFF

clone size: -
V gene: TRBV27
J gene: TRBJ1-5
D gene: -
CDR3 DNA: TGTGCCAGCAGTTTGGCGGGCATCAATCAGCCCCAGCATTTT
CDR3 protein: CASSLAGINQPQHF

clone size: -
V gene: TRBV10-3
J gene: TRBJ2-5
D gene: -
CDR3 DNA: TGTGCCATCAGTGAGTCGTTGTCGGGCATCCAAGAGACCCAGTACTTC
CDR3 protein: CAISESLSGIQETQYF

clone size: -
V gene: TRBV27
J gene: TRBJ2-4
D gene: -
CDR3 DNA: TGTGCCAGCGGAAAGGGGAAAATTCAGTACTTC
CDR3 protein: CASGKGKIQYF

clone size: once
V gene: TRBV9
J gene: TRBJ2-5
D gene: -
CDR3 DNA: TGTGCCAGCAGCGTATTGGAGGGAGGAGAGACCCAGTACTTC
CDR3 protein: CASSVLEGGETQYF

clone size: -
V gene: TRBV11-2
J gene: TRBJ2-7
D gene: -
CDR3 DNA: TGTGCCAGCACCCCCGGGAACTACGAGCAGTACTTC
CDR3 protein: CASTPGNYEQYF

clone size: few
V gene: TRBV6-6
J gene: TRBJ1-1
D gene: -
CDR3 DNA: TGTGCCAGCAGTTACTCAGAGGGGAGGACTGAAGCTTTCTTT
CDR3 protein: CASSYSEGRTEAFF

clone size: -
V gene: TRBV7-6
J gene: TRBJ2-5
D gene: -
CDR3 DNA: TGTGCCAGCAGCTTAGCGGGGGGTCCAGAGACCCAGTACTTC
CDR3 protein: CASSLAGGPETQYF

clone size: -
V gene: TRBV2
J gene: TRBJ1-6
D gene: -
CDR3 DNA: TGTGCCAGCAAGACCAGCTCCTATAATTCACCCCTCCACTTT
CDR3 protein: CASKTSSYNSPLHF

clone size: few
V gene: TRBV27
J gene: TRBJ2-1
D gene: -
CDR3 DNA: TGTGCCAGCAGTCTCATTAACCGTAACTCCTACAATGAGCAGTTCTTC
CDR3 protein: CASSLINRNSYNEQFF

clone size: -
V gene: TRBV15
J gene: TRBJ2-2
D gene: -
CDR3 DNA: TGTGCCACCAGCAGAGATATCGGAGACGGGGAGCTGTTTTTT
CDR3 protein: CATSRDIGDGELFF

clone size: -
V gene: TRBV4-1
J gene: TRBJ1-2
D gene: -
CDR3 DNA: TGCGCCAGCAGCGGTGGTGGGGGGGACTATGGCTACACCTTC
CDR3 protein: CASSGGGGDYGYTF

clone size: -
V gene: TRBV30
J gene: TRBJ1-1
D gene: -
CDR3 DNA: TGTGCCTGGAGTGTACCCCCCACAGGCCACCTTGAAGCTTTCTTT
CDR3 protein: CAWSVPPTGHLEAFF

clone size: few
V gene: TRBV5-6
J gene: TRBJ2-1
D gene: TRBD2
CDR3 DNA: TGTGCCAGCAGCTTAACTAGCGGGGGGCTGCCCAATGAGCAGTTCTTC
CDR3 protein: CASSLTSGGLPNEQFF

clone size: -
V gene: TRBV7-8
J gene: TRBJ1-2
D gene: -
CDR3 DNA: TGTGCCAGCAGCTTAACGGTTGACGGGGCCAATGGCTACACCTTC
CDR3 protein: CASSLTVDGANGYTF

clone size: -
V gene: TRBV4-2
J gene: TRBJ2-2
D gene: TRBD2
CDR3 DNA: TGTGCCAGCAGCCAAGGACCGGGGGGGAACACCGGGGAGCTGTTTTTT
CDR3 protein: CASSQGPGGNTGELFF

clone size: -
V gene: TRBV7-6
J gene: TRBJ1-2
D gene: -
CDR3 DNA: TGTGCCAGCAGCTTAAGGACAGATGACTATGGCTACACCTTC
CDR3 protein: CASSLRTDDYGYTF

clone size: -
V gene: TRBV9
J gene: TRBJ2-1
D gene: -
CDR3 DNA: TGTGCCAGCAGCCCCTACTACTACGCTGAGCAGTTCTTC
CDR3 protein: CASSPYYYAEQFF

clone size: few
V gene: TRBV6-5
J gene: TRBJ2-5
D gene: -
CDR3 DNA: TGTGCCAGCAGTTTAGGAGAAGCAGAGACCCAGTACTTC
CDR3 protein: CASSLGEAETQYF

clone size: few
V gene: TRBV30
J gene: TRBJ2-7
D gene: TRBD1
CDR3 DNA: TGTGCCTGGGGGACAGGGCATCGTGAGCAGTACTTC
CDR3 protein: CAWGTGHREQYF

clone size: few
V gene: TRBV19
J gene: TRBJ1-5
D gene: -
CDR3 DNA: TGTGCCAGTAGTGGACCACAGGGAAGAGGCAATCAGCCCCAGCATTTT
CDR3 protein: CASSGPQGRGNQPQHF

clone size: -
V gene: TRBV9
J gene: TRBJ1-4
D gene: -
CDR3 DNA: TGTGCCAGCAGCGCCGGGGGACGGCCTAATGAAAAACTGTTTTTT
CDR3 protein: CASSAGGRPNEKLFF

clone size: once
V gene: TRBV5-4
J gene: TRBJ2-5
D gene: -
CDR3 DNA: TGTGCCAGCAGCTTGGCTGCCCTGGACAGTCAAGAGACCCAGTACTTC
CDR3 protein: CASSLAALDSQETQYF

clone size: -
V gene: TRBV15
J gene: TRBJ2-5
D gene: TRBD2
CDR3 DNA: TGTGCCACCAGCAGACGCGCAGGCGGGGGGACCCAAGAGACCCAGTACTTC
CDR3 protein: CATSRRAGGGTQETQYF